This T cell receptor (beta chain) was observed in a study of T cell clonality in common variable immunodeficiency. Concerning this clone: Its antigen is unidentified. Read sequence stops 3 residues before the CDR3 end, and the germline J gene provides the missing end.

Whole-study findings and limits: Common variable immunodeficiency TCR beta sequences reportedly had fewer deletions and N-nucleotide insertions. Repertoire-complication correlations in CVID were limited by patient heterogeneity. Shared TCRbeta clones were fewer between CVID subjects than controls.

Method: immunoSEQ multiplex PCR; TCRdb's copy keeps in-frame clones and lacks some. Altogether roughly 30,000 clones were found in the sample, and no singletons occur. The germline gives CDR1 LNHDA, CDR2 SQIVND (reference sequence). This CDR3 has 15 residues. Patients and controls were mostly of Caucasian heritage. The receptor comes from a person aged 18 to 70 in good health. The sample was peripheral blood mononuclear cells. The V and J genes are TRBV19 and TRBJ2-2; a possible D gene is TRBD1 (5 bases). CDR3 loop: CASRMASRGSEKLFF. CDR3 DNA (partial): TGTGCCAGTAGGATGGCGAGTAGGGGCAGTGAAAAG.